A selection of T cell receptor beta chains follows, all from one sample in a study of memory CD8 T cells in hepatitis C reinfection. Here immunoSEQ multiplex PCR was the method, and the copy in TCRdb shows in-frame clones only, minus some. The table records 45,000 to 65,000 clones, roughly 91% of them present only once. The sequencing input was naive CD8+ T cells sorted from blood. Receptor source: a young man with hepatitis C virus infection. Each CDR3 is given with its conserved first and last residue. The order of the fields is CDR3 length, D gene, clone size, J gene, V gene, CDR3 protein, CDR3 DNA. The D gene is left open where the match is weak. Rows give clone size only sometimes, using once, few, many, or a class for an expanded clone.

len: 17
d_gene: -
abundance: -
j_gene: TRBJ1-2
v_gene: TRBV11-2
CDR3aa: CASSLGRDSSSNYGYTF
CDR3nt: TGTGCCAGCAGCTTAGGAAGGGACTCAAGTTCTAACTATGGCTACACCTTC

len: 15
d_gene: TRBD2
abundance: once
j_gene: TRBJ2-1
v_gene: TRBV6-5
CDR3aa: CASSQLAGIYNEQFF
CDR3nt: TGTGCCAGCAGTCAACTAGCGGGAATCTACAATGAGCAGTTCTTC

len: 15
d_gene: TRBD1
abundance: -
j_gene: TRBJ2-2
v_gene: TRBV4-1
CDR3aa: CASSQPATGHGELFF
CDR3nt: TGCGCCAGCAGCCAGCCGGCGACAGGGCACGGGGAGCTGTTTTTT

len: 18
d_gene: -
abundance: -
j_gene: TRBJ2-1
v_gene: TRBV5-6
CDR3aa: CASSVVRRSSFLSDEQFF
CDR3nt: TGTGCCAGCAGCGTCGTGCGAAGGAGTTCCTTCTTGTCCGATGAGCAGTTCTTC

len: 13
d_gene: -
abundance: -
j_gene: TRBJ2-1
v_gene: TRBV27
CDR3aa: CASSLGPNNEQFF
CDR3nt: TGTGCCAGCAGTTTGGGCCCGAACAATGAGCAGTTCTTC

len: 12
d_gene: -
abundance: -
j_gene: TRBJ1-1
v_gene: TRBV7-9
CDR3aa: CAGAGEHTEAFF
CDR3nt: TGTGCCGGAGCGGGGGAGCACACTGAAGCTTTCTTT

len: 16
d_gene: -
abundance: -
j_gene: TRBJ2-1
v_gene: TRBV27
CDR3aa: CASSLYTGSPSNEQFF
CDR3nt: TGTGCCAGCAGTTTATACACAGGCTCCCCCTCCAATGAGCAGTTCTTC

len: 15
d_gene: -
abundance: -
j_gene: TRBJ2-1
v_gene: TRBV2
CDR3aa: CASSGAQVSYNEQFF
CDR3nt: TGTGCCAGCAGTGGGGCTCAGGTCTCCTACAATGAGCAGTTCTTC

len: 13
d_gene: TRBD1
abundance: once
j_gene: TRBJ2-5
v_gene: TRBV19
CDR3aa: CATRTGAGETQYF
CDR3nt: TGTGCCACCAGGACAGGGGCGGGAGAGACCCAGTACTTC

len: 15
d_gene: TRBD1
abundance: -
j_gene: TRBJ1-2
v_gene: TRBV6-5
CDR3aa: CASSFFLGQLYGYTF
CDR3nt: TGTGCCAGCAGTTTCTTTCTGGGACAGCTCTATGGCTACACCTTC

len: 17
d_gene: TRBD2
abundance: -
j_gene: TRBJ2-1
v_gene: TRBV4-1
CDR3aa: CASSPITSGGVWNEQFF
CDR3nt: TGCGCCAGCAGCCCGATCACTAGCGGGGGTGTGTGGAATGAGCAGTTCTTC

len: 15
d_gene: -
abundance: -
j_gene: TRBJ2-5
v_gene: TRBV6-5
CDR3aa: CASSYAGWGGETQYF
CDR3nt: TGTGCCAGCAGTTACGCCGGTTGGGGAGGTGAGACCCAGTACTTC

len: 16
d_gene: TRBD1
abundance: -
j_gene: TRBJ1-1
v_gene: TRBV28
CDR3aa: CASSPLPGQPNTEAFF
CDR3nt: TGTGCCAGCAGTCCGCTCCCGGGACAGCCGAACACTGAAGCTTTCTTT

len: 14
d_gene: -
abundance: -
j_gene: TRBJ2-7
v_gene: TRBV19
CDR3aa: CASSTGYGMYEQYF
CDR3nt: TGTGCCAGTAGTACAGGGTATGGTATGTACGAGCAGTACTTC

len: 15
d_gene: -
abundance: once
j_gene: TRBJ2-5
v_gene: TRBV5-1
CDR3aa: CASSRRPGLQETQYF
CDR3nt: TGCGCCAGCAGCAGACGTCCGGGACTCCAAGAGACCCAGTACTTC

len: 16
d_gene: -
abundance: -
j_gene: TRBJ2-1
v_gene: TRBV27
CDR3aa: CASRTYGESSYNEQFF
CDR3nt: TGTGCCAGCAGGACATATGGGGAGAGCTCCTACAATGAGCAGTTCTTC

len: 13
d_gene: -
abundance: -
j_gene: TRBJ1-1
v_gene: TRBV11-2
CDR3aa: CASSYPGDTEAFF
CDR3nt: TGTGCCAGCAGCTACCCAGGGGACACTGAAGCTTTCTTT

len: 15
d_gene: TRBD1
abundance: -
j_gene: TRBJ1-6
v_gene: TRBV6-1
CDR3aa: CASNPGQGYNSPLHF
CDR3nt: TGTGCCAGCAATCCGGGACAGGGGTATAATTCACCCCTCCACTTT

len: 14
d_gene: TRBD1
abundance: -
j_gene: TRBJ2-1
v_gene: TRBV5-1
CDR3aa: CASSLGTGSNEQFF
CDR3nt: TGCGCCAGCAGCTTGGGGACAGGATCCAATGAGCAGTTCTTC

len: 17
d_gene: TRBD1
abundance: -
j_gene: TRBJ1-1
v_gene: TRBV11-2
CDR3aa: CASSISGTGDLRTEAFF
CDR3nt: TGTGCCAGCAGCATCTCCGGGACAGGGGACCTTAGGACTGAAGCTTTCTTT

len: 14
d_gene: -
abundance: -
j_gene: TRBJ2-7
v_gene: TRBV5-6
CDR3aa: CASSLGQDSYEQYF
CDR3nt: TGTGCCAGCAGCTTGGGACAGGACTCCTACGAGCAGTACTTC

len: 16
d_gene: -
abundance: -
j_gene: TRBJ2-1
v_gene: TRBV11-2
CDR3aa: CASSLGPGDTYNEQFF
CDR3nt: TGTGCCAGCAGCTTGGGGCCAGGGGACACTTACAATGAGCAGTTCTTC

len: 15
d_gene: TRBD1
abundance: -
j_gene: TRBJ1-2
v_gene: TRBV4-1
CDR3aa: CASSQGTGPNYGYTF
CDR3nt: TGCGCCAGCAGCCAAGGGACAGGGCCTAACTATGGCTACACCTTC

len: 17
d_gene: -
abundance: -
j_gene: TRBJ2-1
v_gene: TRBV9
CDR3aa: CASSAAPGLQGWNEQFF
CDR3nt: TGTGCCAGCAGCGCGGCCCCCGGGCTACAGGGTTGGAATGAGCAGTTCTTC

len: 13
d_gene: -
abundance: -
j_gene: TRBJ1-1
v_gene: TRBV27
CDR3aa: CASNWGLNTEAFF
CDR3nt: TGTGCCAGCAATTGGGGCCTCAACACTGAAGCTTTCTTT

len: 14
d_gene: -
abundance: -
j_gene: TRBJ1-5
v_gene: TRBV4-2
CDR3aa: CASSPGYSNQPQHF
CDR3nt: TGTGCCAGCAGCCCGGGGTATAGCAATCAGCCCCAGCATTTT

len: 17
d_gene: TRBD1
abundance: once
j_gene: TRBJ2-7
v_gene: TRBV7-9
CDR3aa: CASSFWQGALSADEQYF
CDR3nt: TGTGCCAGCAGCTTTTGGCAGGGGGCCCTATCGGCCGACGAGCAGTACTTC

len: 14
d_gene: TRBD1
abundance: -
j_gene: TRBJ2-5
v_gene: TRBV27
CDR3aa: CASREGQGVREQYF
CDR3nt: TGTGCCAGCAGAGAGGGACAGGGTGTGAGGGAGCAGTACTTC

len: 14
d_gene: TRBD1
abundance: -
j_gene: TRBJ2-7
v_gene: TRBV6-6
CDR3aa: CASSGTGSSYEQYF
CDR3nt: TGTGCCAGCAGCGGGACAGGGAGCTCCTACGAGCAGTACTTC

len: 12
d_gene: TRBD1
abundance: -
j_gene: TRBJ1-2
v_gene: TRBV9
CDR3aa: CASRGQNYGYTF
CDR3nt: TGTGCCAGCAGGGGACAGAACTATGGCTACACCTTC

len: 16
d_gene: TRBD2
abundance: -
j_gene: TRBJ2-2
v_gene: TRBV4-2
CDR3aa: CASSPTSGVNTGELFF
CDR3nt: TGTGCCAGCAGCCCCACTAGCGGGGTGAACACCGGGGAGCTGTTTTTT

len: 16
d_gene: TRBD1
abundance: few
j_gene: TRBJ1-4
v_gene: TRBV19
CDR3aa: CASTHLPGQGDEKLFF
CDR3nt: TGTGCCAGTACCCACCTCCCGGGACAGGGAGATGAAAAACTGTTTTTT

len: 14
d_gene: -
abundance: -
j_gene: TRBJ1-2
v_gene: TRBV5-1
CDR3aa: CASSLAWGGDGYTF
CDR3nt: TGCGCCAGCAGCTTGGCCTGGGGAGGGGATGGCTACACCTTC